This T cell receptor beta chain was identified during a study of T cell changes during pregnancy in multiple sclerosis. Sequenced by immunoSEQ multiplex PCR; TCRdb stores in-frame clones only, minus some. In the table there are around 59,000 clones, about 93% of which are singletons. The germline gives CDR1 LGHNA, CDR2 YSLEER. Trimming removed 3 bases at V and 3 bases at J, with 11 bases between. The CDR3 length is 14 residues. This clonotype was sampled from a female donor in good health, enrolled as a control in a pregnancy study. The V and J genes are TRBV4-3 and TRBJ1-1; possible D gene TRBD1, 5 bases. Here the sequenced sample was peripheral blood, taken in the third trimester of pregnancy. The CDR3 sequence: CASSQPGRDTEAFF. Here the CDR3 DNA reads TGCGCCAGCAGCCAGCCCGGCAGGGACACTGAAGCTTTCTTT.